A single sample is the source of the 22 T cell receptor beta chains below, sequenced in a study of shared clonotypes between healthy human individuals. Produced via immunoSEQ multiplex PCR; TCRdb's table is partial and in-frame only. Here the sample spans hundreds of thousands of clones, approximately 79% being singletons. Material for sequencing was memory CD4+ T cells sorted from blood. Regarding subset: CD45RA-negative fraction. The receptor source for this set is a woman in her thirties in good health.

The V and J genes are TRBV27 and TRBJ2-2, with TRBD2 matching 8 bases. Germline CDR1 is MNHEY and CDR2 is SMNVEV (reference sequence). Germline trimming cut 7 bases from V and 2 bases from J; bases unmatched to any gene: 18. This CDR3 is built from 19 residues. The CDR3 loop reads CASKNQLGGAGANTGELFF. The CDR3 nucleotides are TGTGCCAGCAAAAATCAACTGGGAGGAGCGGGAGCCAACACCGGGGAGCTGTTTTTT.

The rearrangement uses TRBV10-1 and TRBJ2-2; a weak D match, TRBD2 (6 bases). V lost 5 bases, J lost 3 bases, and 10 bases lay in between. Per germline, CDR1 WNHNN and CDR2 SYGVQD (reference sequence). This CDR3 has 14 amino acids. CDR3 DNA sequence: TGCGCCAGCAGTAACGGGGGAGACACCGGGGAGCTGTTTTTT. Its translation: CASSNGGDTGELFF.

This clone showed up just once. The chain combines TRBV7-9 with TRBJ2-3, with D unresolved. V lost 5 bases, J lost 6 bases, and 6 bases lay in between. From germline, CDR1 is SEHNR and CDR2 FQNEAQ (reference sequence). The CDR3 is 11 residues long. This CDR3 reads CASSPLDTQYF. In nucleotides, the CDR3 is TGTGCCAGCAGCCCATTGGATACGCAGTATTTT.

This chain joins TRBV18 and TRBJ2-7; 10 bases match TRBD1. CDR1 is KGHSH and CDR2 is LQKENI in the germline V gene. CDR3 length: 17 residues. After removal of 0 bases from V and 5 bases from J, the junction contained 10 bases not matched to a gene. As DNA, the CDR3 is TGTGCCAGCTCACCACCATTTCCGGGACAGGGGTGGAACGAGCAGTACTTC. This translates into CASSPPFPGQGWNEQYF.

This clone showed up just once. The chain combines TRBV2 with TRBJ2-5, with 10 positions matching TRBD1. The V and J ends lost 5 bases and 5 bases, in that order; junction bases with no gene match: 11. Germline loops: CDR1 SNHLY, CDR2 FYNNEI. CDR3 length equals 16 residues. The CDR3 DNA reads TGTGCCAGCAGTCGACACGTTGGACAGGGGGGCGAGACCCAGTACTTC. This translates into CASSRHVGQGGETQYF.

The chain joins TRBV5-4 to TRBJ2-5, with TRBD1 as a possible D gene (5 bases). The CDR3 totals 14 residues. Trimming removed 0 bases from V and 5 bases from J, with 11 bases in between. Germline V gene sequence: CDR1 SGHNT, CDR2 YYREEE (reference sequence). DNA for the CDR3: TGTGCCAGCAGCTTGGGGGGCCAGCAGGAGACCCAGTACTTC. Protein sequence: CASSLGGQQETQYF.

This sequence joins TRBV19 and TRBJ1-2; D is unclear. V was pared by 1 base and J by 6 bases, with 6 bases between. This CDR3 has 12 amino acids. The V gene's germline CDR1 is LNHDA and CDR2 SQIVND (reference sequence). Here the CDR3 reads CASSIGEHGYTF. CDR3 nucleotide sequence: TGTGCCAGTAGTATAGGCGAGCATGGCTACACCTTC.

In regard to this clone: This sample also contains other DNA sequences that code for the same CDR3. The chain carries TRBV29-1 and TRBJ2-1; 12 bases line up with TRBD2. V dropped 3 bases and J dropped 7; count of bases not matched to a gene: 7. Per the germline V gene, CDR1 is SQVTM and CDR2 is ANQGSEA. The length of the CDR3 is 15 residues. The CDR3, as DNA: TGCAGCGTTGACCTGACTAGCGGGAGTTTAAATGAGCAGTTCTTC. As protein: CSVDLTSGSLNEQFF.

The CDR3 loop is CASSDTGGGQPQHF. CDR3 bases: TGTGCCAGTAGTGATACAGGGGGCGGTCAGCCCCAGCATTTT. The chain links TRBV19 to TRBJ1-5, with 9 bases identical to TRBD1. V dropped 5 bases and J dropped 6; count of bases not matched to a gene: 5. CDR1 and CDR2 (germline): LNHDA, SQIVND (reference sequence). The CDR3 runs to 14 residues.

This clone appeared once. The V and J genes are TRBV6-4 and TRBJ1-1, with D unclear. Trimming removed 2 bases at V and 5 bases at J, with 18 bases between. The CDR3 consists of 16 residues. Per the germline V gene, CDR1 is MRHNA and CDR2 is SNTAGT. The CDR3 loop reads CASSDRPVSLLTEAFF. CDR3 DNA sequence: TGTGCCAGCAGTGACCGTCCAGTATCCCTTCTGACTGAAGCTTTCTTT.

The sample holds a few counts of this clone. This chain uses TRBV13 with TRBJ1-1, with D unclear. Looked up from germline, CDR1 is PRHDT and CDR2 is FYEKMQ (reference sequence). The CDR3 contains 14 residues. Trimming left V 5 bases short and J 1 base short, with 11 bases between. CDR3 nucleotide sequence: TGTGCCAGCAGCATCTTAACGGAGAACACTGAAGCTTTCTTT. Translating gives CASSILTENTEAFF.

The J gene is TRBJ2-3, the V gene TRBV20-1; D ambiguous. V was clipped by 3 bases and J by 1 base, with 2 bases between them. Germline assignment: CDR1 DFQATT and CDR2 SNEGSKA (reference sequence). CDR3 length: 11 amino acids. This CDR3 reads CSASGTDTQYF. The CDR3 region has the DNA TGCAGTGCTAGCGGCACAGATACGCAGTATTTT.

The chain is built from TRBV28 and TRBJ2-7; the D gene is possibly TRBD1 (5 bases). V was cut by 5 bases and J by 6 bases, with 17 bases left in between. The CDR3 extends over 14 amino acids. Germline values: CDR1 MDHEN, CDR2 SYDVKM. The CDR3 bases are TGTGCCAGCAGTCGCATTAAGGGCAGGGCCGAGCAGTACTTC. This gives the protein CASSRIKGRAEQYF. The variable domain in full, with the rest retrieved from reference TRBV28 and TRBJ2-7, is DVKVTQSSRYLVKRTGEKVFLECVQDMDHENMFWYRQDPGLGLRLIYFSYDVKMKEKGDIPEGYSVSREKKERFSLILESASTNQTSMYLCASSRIKGRAEQYFGPGTRLTVT.

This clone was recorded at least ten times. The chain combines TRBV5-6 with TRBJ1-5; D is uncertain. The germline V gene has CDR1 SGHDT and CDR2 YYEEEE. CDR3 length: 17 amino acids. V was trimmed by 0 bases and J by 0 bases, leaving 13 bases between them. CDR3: CASSLAGKGYSNQPQHF. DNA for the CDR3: TGTGCCAGCAGCTTGGCCGGTAAGGGTTATAGCAATCAGCCCCAGCATTTT.

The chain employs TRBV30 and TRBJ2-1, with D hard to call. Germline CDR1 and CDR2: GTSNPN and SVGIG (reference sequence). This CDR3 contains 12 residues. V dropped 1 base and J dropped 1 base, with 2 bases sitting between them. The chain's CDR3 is CAWSASYNEQFF. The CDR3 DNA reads TGTGCCTGGAGTGCATCCTACAATGAGCAGTTCTTC. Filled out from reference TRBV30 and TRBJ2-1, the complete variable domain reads SQTIHQWPATLVQPVGSPLSLECTVEGTSNPNLYWYRQAAGRGLQLLFYSVGIGQISSEVPQNLSASRPQDRQFILSSKKLLLSDSGFYLCAWSASYNEQFFGPGTRLTVL.

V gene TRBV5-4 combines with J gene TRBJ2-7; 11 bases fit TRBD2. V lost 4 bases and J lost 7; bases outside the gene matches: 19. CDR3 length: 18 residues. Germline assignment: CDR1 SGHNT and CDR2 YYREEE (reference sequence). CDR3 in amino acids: CASSGFETSGKNSLEQYF. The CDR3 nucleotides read TGTGCCAGCAGCGGGTTTGAGACTAGCGGGAAAAATTCTCTTGAGCAGTACTTC.

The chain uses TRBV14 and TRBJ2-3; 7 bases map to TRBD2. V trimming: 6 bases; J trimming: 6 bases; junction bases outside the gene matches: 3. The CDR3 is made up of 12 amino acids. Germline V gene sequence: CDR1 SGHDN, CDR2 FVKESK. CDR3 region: CASSSGRDTQYF. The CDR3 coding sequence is TGTGCCAGCAGTTCCGGGAGGGATACGCAGTATTTT.

CDR3 residues: CASSEQGAGNYGYTF. The CDR3, as DNA: TGTGCCAGCAGTGAACAGGGGGCTGGTAACTATGGCTACACCTTC. The rearrangement links TRBV6-1 to TRBJ1-2; 8 nucleotides align to TRBD1. Germline V lookup: CDR1 MNHNS, CDR2 SASEGT. The CDR3 length is 15 residues. The V gene end was trimmed by 2 bases and the J gene end by 1 base; junction bases not matched to a gene: 3.

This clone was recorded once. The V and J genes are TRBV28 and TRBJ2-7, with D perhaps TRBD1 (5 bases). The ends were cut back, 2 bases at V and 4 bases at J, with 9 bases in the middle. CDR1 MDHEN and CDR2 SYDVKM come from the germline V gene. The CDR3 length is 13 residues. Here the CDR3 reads CASSLLQGYEQYF. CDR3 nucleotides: TGTGCCAGCAGTTTACTTCAGGGTTACGAGCAGTACTTC.

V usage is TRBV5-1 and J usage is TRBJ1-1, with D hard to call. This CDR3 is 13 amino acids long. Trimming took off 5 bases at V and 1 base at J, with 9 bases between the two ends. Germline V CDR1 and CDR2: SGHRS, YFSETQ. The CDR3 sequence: CASSPDWNTEAFF. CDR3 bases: TGCGCCAGCAGTCCGGACTGGAACACTGAAGCTTTCTTT. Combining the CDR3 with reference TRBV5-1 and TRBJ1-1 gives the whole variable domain KAGVTQTPRYLIKTRGQQVTLSCSPISGHRSVSWYQQTPGQGLQFLFEYFSETQRNKGNFPGRFSGRQFSNSRSEMNVSTLELGDSALYLCASSPDWNTEAFFGQGTRLTVV.

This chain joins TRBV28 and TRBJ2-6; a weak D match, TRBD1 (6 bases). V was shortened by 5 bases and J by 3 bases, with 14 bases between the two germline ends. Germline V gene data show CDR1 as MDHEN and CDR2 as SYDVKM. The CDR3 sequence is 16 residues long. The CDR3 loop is CASSPQTGIGANVLTF. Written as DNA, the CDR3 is TGTGCCAGCAGTCCCCAAACAGGGATTGGGGCCAACGTCCTGACTTTC.

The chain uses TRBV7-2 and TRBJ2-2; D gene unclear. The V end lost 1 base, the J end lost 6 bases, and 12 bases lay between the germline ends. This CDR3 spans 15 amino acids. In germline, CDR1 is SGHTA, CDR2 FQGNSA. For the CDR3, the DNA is TGTGCCAGCAGCTTAGTCGGGTACGGTGCCGGGGAGCTGTTTTTT. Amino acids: CASSLVGYGAGELFF.